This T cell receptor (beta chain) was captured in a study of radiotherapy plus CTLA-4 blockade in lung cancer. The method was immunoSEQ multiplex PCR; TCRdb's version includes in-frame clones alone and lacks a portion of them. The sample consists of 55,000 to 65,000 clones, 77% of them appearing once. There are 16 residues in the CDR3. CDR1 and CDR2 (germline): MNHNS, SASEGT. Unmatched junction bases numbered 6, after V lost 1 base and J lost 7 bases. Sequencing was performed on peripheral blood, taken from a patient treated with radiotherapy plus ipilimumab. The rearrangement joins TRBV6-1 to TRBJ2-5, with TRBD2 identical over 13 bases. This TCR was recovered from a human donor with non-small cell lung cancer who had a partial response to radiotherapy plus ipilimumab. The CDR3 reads CASSEGLAGGSGTQYF. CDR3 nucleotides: TGTGCCAGCAGTGAAGGACTAGCGGGGGGTTCGGGGACCCAGTACTTC.